This entry lists 23 T cell receptor beta chains sequenced from one sample in a study of shared clonotypes between healthy human individuals. TCRdb keeps only in-frame clones here, not all; method: immunoSEQ multiplex PCR. The sample consists of about 1.4 million clones, 95% to 97% of them appearing once. The specimen was naive CD4+ T cells sorted from blood. Subset noted: CD45RA+ positively selected. These receptors were taken from a man aged 25 to 45 in good health.

CDR3 in amino acids: CASSVGSGQGRLATEAFF. As DNA, the CDR3 is TGTGCCAGCAGCGTAGGGTCGGGACAGGGTAGATTGGCCACTGAAGCTTTCTTT. V usage is TRBV9 and J usage is TRBJ1-1; 9 positions agree with TRBD1. Losses at the gene ends were 0 bases for V and 4 bases for J; bases not matched to a gene: 13. The germline V gene has CDR1 SGDLS and CDR2 YYNGEE. This CDR3 is 18 amino acids long. The whole variable domain, remainder taken from reference TRBV9 and TRBJ1-1, is DSGVTQTPKHLITATGQRVTLRCSPRSGDLSVYWYQQSLDQGLQFLIQYYNGEERAKGNILERFSAQQFPDLHSELNLSSLELGDSALYFCASSVGSGQGRLATEAFFGQGTRLTVV.

The chain employs TRBV27 and TRBJ2-7, with D tentatively TRBD1 or TRBD2 (5 bases each). V dropped 6 bases and J dropped 3 bases, with 30 bases sitting between them. Germline CDR1 is MNHEY and CDR2 is SMNVEV (reference sequence). This CDR3 is built from 19 residues. Here the CDR3 DNA reads TGTGCCAGCAGACGGGACGCACCGGGACCCGGGGTTACCGTCTACGAGCAGTACTTC. Its protein product is CASRRDAPGPGVTVYEQYF.

The V gene is TRBV5-1, the J gene TRBJ2-1; tentatively, D is TRBD1 or TRBD2 (6 bases each). The CDR3 totals 13 residues. Trimming removed 7 bases from V and 5 bases from J, with 13 bases in between. Germline V gives CDR1 SGHRS, CDR2 YFSETQ. The CDR3 sequence is CASSWRGDNEQFF. CDR3 nucleotide sequence: TGCGCCAGCTCCTGGAGGGGGGACAATGAGCAGTTCTTC.

The V and J genes are TRBV21-1 and TRBJ2-3; whether TRBD2, the table's D call, matches the DNA was not checked. TRBV21-1 is described as a pseudogene. This CDR3 spans 14 amino acids. CDR3 sequence reads: CASFHSGSPDTQYF. CDR3 DNA: TGTGCCAGCTTTCACAGCGGGAGTCCAGATACGCAGTATTTT.

The chain links TRBV28 to TRBJ2-1; 8 bases agree with TRBD2. The CDR3 contains 14 residues. In germline, CDR1 is MDHEN, CDR2 SYDVKM. Losses at the gene ends were 2 bases for V and 10 bases for J; bases not matched to a gene: 7. CDR3 sequence reads: CASSLLGRANEQFF. DNA for the CDR3: TGTGCCAGCAGTTTACTCGGGAGGGCGAACGAGCAGTTCTTC.

This clone is a singleton in its sample. The chain joins TRBV28 to TRBJ2-3, with a possible D match to TRBD2 (5 bases). Between the trimmed V and J ends, which lost 6 bases and 4 bases, there was a span of 17 bases. Per germline, CDR1 MDHEN and CDR2 SYDVKM. The CDR3 is 15 amino acids. The CDR3 nucleotides read TGTGCCAGCAGCACCTGGTATAGCGTCTCAGATACGCAGTATTTT. Its protein is CASSTWYSVSDTQYF.

The chain recombines TRBV7-2 with TRBJ1-3; the D is unclear. The CDR3 contains 16 residues. Looked up from germline, CDR1 is SGHTA and CDR2 is FQGNSA. The V gene lost 6 bases and the J gene lost 0 bases, with 15 bases spanning the gap. CDR3 sequence: CASSISTGSSGNTIYF. The CDR3 coding sequence is TGTGCCAGCAGTATCTCGACGGGGAGCTCTGGAAACACCATATATTTT.

This chain links TRBV7-2 with TRBJ2-1, with 11 bases identical to TRBD2. The germline V gene encodes CDR1 SGHTA and CDR2 FQGNSA. CDR3 size: 17 residues. Trimming cost V 5 bases and J 3 bases; bases outside gene matches: 9. CDR3 sequence (DNA): TGTGCCAGCAGCCCGGGACTAGCGGACATCTTCTACAATGAGCAGTTCTTC. Its protein product is CASSPGLADIFYNEQFF.

V is TRBV29-1 and J is TRBJ2-5, with 8 bases aligning to TRBD1. Trimming removed 6 bases from V and 5 bases from J; junction bases left unmatched: 8. In germline, CDR1 is SQVTM, CDR2 ANQGSEA. CDR3 size: 13 residues. In DNA, the CDR3 is TGCAGCGTAAAGGACAGGGCAGAGGAGACCCAGTACTTC. As protein: CSVKDRAEETQYF.

The chain recombines TRBV19 with TRBJ2-1, with a weak D call TRBD2 (6 bases). Germline values: CDR1 LNHDA, CDR2 SQIVND (reference sequence). The CDR3 contains 15 residues. V shed 6 bases and J shed 2 bases, with 14 bases lying between them. This CDR3 reads CASSLGTVPYNEQFF. CDR3 nucleotides: TGTGCCAGTAGCCTAGGGACTGTACCCTACAATGAGCAGTTCTTC.

The V call is TRBV28, the J call TRBJ2-1; 7 bases line up with TRBD2. Germline CDR1 is MDHEN and CDR2 is SYDVKM. Trimming took 6 bases from V and 4 from J; bases not matched to a gene: 3. The CDR3 sequence is 13 residues long. The CDR3 coding sequence is TGTGCCAGCAGCGGGGGGAGATACAATGAGCAGTTCTTC. Translated, it gives CASSGGRYNEQFF.

This sequence joins TRBV9 and TRBJ1-5; 7 bases map to TRBD1. Germline CDR1 is SGDLS and CDR2 is YYNGEE. The CDR3 is 14 amino acids. The V segment lost 5 bases and the J segment 5 bases; nucleotides outside the gene matches: 7. The DNA of the CDR3 is TGTGCCAGCAGTCCGGACAGGTTTTATCAGCCCCAGCATTTT. Translating it yields CASSPDRFYQPQHF.

The chain is built from TRBV11-2 and TRBJ2-5; D remains ambiguous. This CDR3 region has 15 residues. Trimming cost V 1 base and J 4 bases, with 13 bases left between them. From germline, CDR1 is SGHAT and CDR2 FQNNGV. The CDR3 region has the DNA TGTGCCAGCAGCTTAGGACTTCTGTGGGGAGAGACCCAGTACTTC. Translating it yields CASSLGLLWGETQYF.

In this sample, this clone turned up once. V and J are TRBV19 and TRBJ2-7, with D tentatively TRBD2 (5 bases). The V gene lost 5 bases and the J gene lost 0 bases, with 8 bases spanning the gap. This CDR3 region has 13 residues. The germline V gene encodes CDR1 LNHDA and CDR2 SQIVND (reference sequence). DNA of the CDR3: TGTGCCAGTAGTTACGGGATCTCCTACGAGCAGTACTTC. This encodes CASSYGISYEQYF.

This clone occurred once. The CDR3 region has the DNA TGTGCCAGCAGCCGTCCCGGGACAGGGAACTATGGCTACACCTTC. Its translation is CASSRPGTGNYGYTF. The chain links TRBV6-5 to TRBJ1-2; 9 bases align to TRBD1. Germline V gene data show CDR1 as MNHEY and CDR2 as SVGAGI. Germline trimming cut 6 bases from V and 2 bases from J; bases unmatched to any gene: 7. This CDR3 has 15 amino acids.

This clone was picked up one time. The chain recombines TRBV9 with TRBJ2-1, with 9 bases that match TRBD2. The CDR3 consists of 16 residues. CDR1 and CDR2 (germline): SGDLS, YYNGEE. Trimming took 5 bases from V and 4 from J; bases not matched to a gene: 10. CDR3 in amino acids: CASSPRGTSSYNEQFF. Here the CDR3 DNA reads TGTGCCAGCAGTCCGCGGGGGACTAGCAGTTACAATGAGCAGTTCTTC.

This clone was detected once. V usage is TRBV7-6 and J usage is TRBJ2-3, with D uncertain. Germline-derived CDR1 and CDR2 are SGHVS and FNYEAQ. Trimming left V 0 bases short and J 4 bases short, with 17 bases between. CDR3 length: 17 amino acids. CDR3: CASSLARRSGWADTQYF. The CDR3 nucleotides are TGTGCCAGCAGCTTAGCGCGGAGAAGTGGGTGGGCAGATACGCAGTATTTT.

This clone was recorded a few times. This sequence joins TRBV29-1 and TRBJ2-5; tentatively, D is TRBD1 or TRBD2 (5 bases each). Germline-derived CDR1 and CDR2 are SQVTM and ANQGSEA. Trimming removed 8 bases at V and 2 bases at J, with 15 bases between. The CDR3 contains 13 residues. In DNA, the CDR3 is TGCAGCCTTACTGGGACGGATCAAGAGACCCAGTACTTC. Translating gives CSLTGTDQETQYF. Combining the CDR3 with reference TRBV29-1 and TRBJ2-5 gives the whole variable domain SAVISQKPSRDICQRGTSLTIQCQVDSQVTMMFWYRQQPGQSLTLIATANQGSEATYESGFVIDKFPISRPNLTFSTLTVSNMSPEDSSIYLCSLTGTDQETQYFGPGTRLLVL.

The V and J genes are TRBV9 and TRBJ2-3; no definite D call. The V and J ends lost 4 bases and 1 base respectively, with 13 bases between them. CDR1 and CDR2 from the germline V gene are SGDLS and YYNGEE. The CDR3 extends over 15 amino acids. CDR3 loop: CASSPKSYGTDTQYF. The CDR3 DNA is TGTGCCAGCAGCCCTAAAAGTTACGGCACAGATACGCAGTATTTT.

V is TRBV5-1 and J is TRBJ1-2; D is perhaps TRBD1 (5 bases). Germline values: CDR1 SGHRS, CDR2 YFSETQ. This CDR3 comprises 15 residues. V was clipped by 3 bases and J by 4 bases, with 16 bases between them. CDR3: CASSWASGTAYGYTF. The CDR3 bases are TGCGCCAGCAGCTGGGCCTCCGGGACGGCCTATGGCTACACCTTC.

A single count supports this clone. The rearrangement uses TRBV25-1 and TRBJ2-1; TRBD2 might be the D (6 bases). V shed 0 bases and J shed 4 bases, with 13 bases lying between them. Germline V gives CDR1 MGHDK, CDR2 SYGVNS. This CDR3 has 16 amino acids. The DNA of the CDR3 is TGTGCCAGCAGTGAATATTTGGCGGGGACTTACAATGAGCAGTTCTTC. Residues: CASSEYLAGTYNEQFF.

This rearrangement joins TRBV18 to TRBJ1-1; 9 positions agree with TRBD1. With 2 bases clipped from V and 3 bases from J, the junction kept 1 base outside the gene matches. Germline CDR1 and CDR2: KGHSH and LQKENI. There are 14 residues in the CDR3. The CDR3 coding sequence is TGTGCCAGCTCACCAACAGGGGGCTACACTGAAGCTTTCTTT. Protein: CASSPTGGYTEAFF. The full variable domain, with the rest looked up from reference TRBV18 and TRBJ1-1, is NAGVMQNPRHLVRRRGQEARLRCSPMKGHSHVYWYRQLPEEGLKFMVYLQKENIIDESGMPKERFSAEFPKEGPSILRIQQVVRGDSAAYFCASSPTGGYTEAFFGQGTRLTVV.

V and J are TRBV27 and TRBJ2-7, with 7 bases matching TRBD2. The CDR3 has 14 residues. V shed 5 bases, J shed 2 bases, and the junction held 6 bases outside the gene matches. The germline V gene encodes CDR1 MNHEY and CDR2 SMNVEV (reference sequence). Here the CDR3 reads CASSPDGRAYEQYF. In DNA form, the CDR3 reads TGTGCCAGCAGTCCCGATGGGAGGGCCTACGAGCAGTACTTC.